These 32 T cell receptor beta chains were sequenced from one sample in a study of blood T cell repertoires in COVID-19 (dated by TCRdb to 2020 to 2022). The method behind the library was the immunoSEQ multiplex PCR assay. In its TCRdb copy, this immuneACCESS table keeps in-frame sequences only and misses some clones. Where compared with another copy, unresolved V genes explain less than half of these, and the others have no known cause. The sample yields about 260,000 clones; more than 85% were counted once. The ten largest clones capture approximately 5.1% of the sample. Sequencing was carried out using peripheral blood. The receptors stem from a woman in her fifties or sixties with COVID-19, enrolled during active disease.

V and J are TRBV10-3 and TRBJ2-1; 8 bases map to TRBD2. V was pared by 2 bases and J by 5 bases, with 14 bases of the junction left unmatched. The CDR3 spans 18 residues. In germline, CDR1 is ENHRY, CDR2 SYGVKD. The CDR3 DNA reads TGTGCCATCAGTGAGCCCCCTTTCGGAGCGGGGGATAACAATGAGCAGTTCTTC. It encodes CAISEPPFGAGDNNEQFF.

The chain recombines TRBV5-8 with TRBJ2-1, with 9 positions matching TRBD2. The CDR3 spans 18 residues. CDR1 and CDR2 (germline): SGHTS, YDEGEE. Trimming removed 2 bases from V and 5 bases from J; junction bases left unmatched: 14. The CDR3 spells CASSFLLTWGLADNEQFF. DNA for the CDR3: TGTGCCAGCAGCTTCTTACTTACCTGGGGACTAGCCGACAATGAGCAGTTCTTC.

This chain connects TRBV3-1 (or the pseudogene TRBV3-2) to TRBJ2-1, with 8 bases identical to TRBD2. This CDR3 has 15 amino acids. The germline V gene has CDR1 LGHDT and CDR2 YNNKEL (reference sequence). J lost 0 bases, V lost 5 bases, and 3 bases had no gene match. The CDR3 loop reads CASSTSGSSYNEQFF. Written as DNA, the CDR3 is TGTGCCAGCAGCACCAGCGGGAGCTCCTACAATGAGCAGTTCTTC.

This chain uses TRBV3-1 (or the pseudogene TRBV3-2) with TRBJ1-1; 7 nucleotides agree with TRBD1. There are 13 residues in the CDR3. Germline loops: CDR1 LGHDT, CDR2 YNNKEL (reference sequence). V shed 3 bases, J shed 9 bases, and the junction held 7 bases outside the gene matches. The CDR3 DNA sequence: TGTGCCAGCAGCCACCCCACGACAGGGAAAGCTTTCTTT. Encoded protein: CASSHPTTGKAFF.

This sequence joins TRBV24-1 and TRBJ2-3; 9 bases are a match to TRBD2. The CDR3 loop spans 15 amino acids. Trimming cost V 7 bases and J 2 bases; bases outside gene matches: 6. CDR1 is KGHDR, CDR2 SFDVKD, per germline. The CDR3 DNA sequence: TGTGCCACCAGCTCGACTAGCGGATACACAGATACGCAGTATTTT. It specifies CATSSTSGYTDTQYF.

V usage is TRBV4-1 and J usage is TRBJ2-7, with 11 bases fitting TRBD2. Germline assignment: CDR1 MGHRA and CDR2 YSYEKL. The CDR3 sequence is 15 residues long. After removal of 2 bases from V and 6 bases from J, the junction contained 6 bases not matched to a gene. The CDR3 loop reads CASSQLAGGLLEQYF. The CDR3 DNA sequence: TGCGCCAGCAGCCAACTAGCGGGAGGTCTACTCGAGCAGTACTTC.

The rearrangement joins TRBV5-1 to TRBJ2-7, with 10 nucleotides matching TRBD1. With V trimmed by 4 bases and J by 3 bases, 4 bases remained unmatched. The V gene's germline CDR1 is SGHRS and CDR2 YFSETQ. The CDR3 runs to 14 residues. The CDR3 sequence: CASSARTGGYEQYF. CDR3 DNA sequence: TGCGCCAGCAGCGCTAGGACAGGGGGCTACGAGCAGTACTTC. The full variable domain, with the rest looked up from reference TRBV5-1 and TRBJ2-7, is KAGVTQTPRYLIKTRGQQVTLSCSPISGHRSVSWYQQTPGQGLQFLFEYFSETQRNKGNFPGRFSGRQFSNSRSEMNVSTLELGDSALYLCASSARTGGYEQYFGPGTRLTVT.

V usage is TRBV15 and J usage is TRBJ2-1; the D gene is possibly TRBD2 (5 bases). Between the trimmed V and J ends, which lost 9 bases and 5 bases, there was a span of 17 bases. The CDR3 length is 14 residues. Looked up from germline, CDR1 is LNHNV and CDR2 is YYDKDF (reference sequence). CDR3: CATRDDLAHNEQFF. CDR3 sequence (DNA): TGTGCCACAAGAGACGACCTAGCACACAATGAGCAGTTCTTC.

V gene TRBV20-1 combines with J gene TRBJ2-5, with D possibly TRBD2 on 6 matching bases. V was clipped by 6 bases and J by 2 bases, with 7 bases between them. The CDR3 is 11 amino acids. In germline, CDR1 is DFQATT, CDR2 SNEGSKA (reference sequence). The CDR3 DNA follows: TGCAGTGCCCTAGCGCAAGAGACCCAGTACTTC. This encodes CSALAQETQYF.

The chain has TRBV7-3 and TRBJ2-2; 7 positions agree with TRBD2. The junction had 6 bases not matched to a gene; V was cut back by 1 base and J by 7 bases. The CDR3 has 15 amino acids. CDR1 is SGHTA, CDR2 FQGTGA, per germline. DNA of the CDR3: TGTGCCAGCAGCTTAAGCGGGAGCTTTGGCGGGGAGCTGTTTTTT. Translated: CASSLSGSFGGELFF.

V gene TRBV7-9 combines with J gene TRBJ2-2, with D maybe TRBD2 (5 bases). Trimming removed 1 base from V and 0 bases from J, with 9 bases in between. The germline V gene encodes CDR1 SEHNR and CDR2 FQNEAQ (reference sequence). This CDR3 has 16 residues. CDR3 residues: CASSLEGGPNTGELFF. In nucleotides, the CDR3 is TGTGCCAGCAGCTTAGAGGGCGGGCCGAACACCGGGGAGCTGTTTTTT. Using reference TRBV7-9 and TRBJ2-2 for the parts outside the CDR3, the full variable domain is DTGVSQNPRHKITKRGQNVTFRCDPISEHNRLYWYRQTLGQGPEFLTYFQNEAQLEKSRLLSDRFSAERPKGSFSTLEIQRTEQGDSAMYLCASSLEGGPNTGELFFGEGSRLTVL.

V is TRBV9 and J is TRBJ1-6; 7 nucleotides line up with TRBD1. Germline V gene data show CDR1 as SGDLS and CDR2 as YYNGEE. The trim removed 3 bases at V and 10 bases at J, leaving 4 bases unmatched. The CDR3 runs 13 residues. The CDR3 reads CASSATGESPLHF. The CDR3 bases are TGTGCCAGCAGCGCCACAGGGGAATCACCCCTCCACTTT.

The V gene is TRBV5-1, the J gene TRBJ1-3; no definite D call. From germline, CDR1 is SGHRS and CDR2 YFSETQ. V lost 5 bases and J 0 bases, leaving 6 bases between the germline ends. The CDR3 runs 13 residues. DNA of the CDR3: TGCGCCAGCAGAGTCGGCTCTGGAAACACCATATATTTT. Protein product: CASRVGSGNTIYF.

This clone was found once. V is TRBV11-2 and J is TRBJ1-5, with D hard to call. The CDR3 extends over 14 amino acids. Germline CDR1 is SGHAT and CDR2 is FQNNGV. V shed 5 bases and J shed 3 bases, with 11 bases lying between them. CDR3 DNA: TGTGCCAGCAGCCTCGCGGGGAACAATCAGCCCCAGCATTTT. Protein: CASSLAGNNQPQHF. Full variable domain (outside the CDR3, taken from reference TRBV11-2 and TRBJ1-5): EAGVAQSPRYKIIEKRQSVAFWCNPISGHATLYWYQQILGQGPKLLIQFQNNGVVDDSQLPKDRFSAERLKGVDSTLKIQPAKLEDSAVYLCASSLAGNNQPQHFGDGTRLSIL.

V gene TRBV19 combines with J gene TRBJ2-7; 8 nucleotides align to TRBD1. The CDR3 is made up of 18 amino acids. J lost 1 base, V lost 5 bases, and 16 bases had no gene match. Germline V gene sequence: CDR1 LNHDA, CDR2 SQIVND (reference sequence). CDR3 coding DNA: TGTGCCAGTAGTGCCACCGGGACAGGCGTTTCTCTATCCTACGAGCAGTACTTC. This codes for CASSATGTGVSLSYEQYF.

In regard to this clone: Other DNA sequences in this specimen translate into the identical CDR3. The chain couples TRBV7-8 to TRBJ1-5; 7 nucleotides match TRBD1. With V trimmed by 5 bases and J by 0 bases, 4 bases remained unmatched. Germline V CDR1 and CDR2: SGHVS, FQNEAQ. The CDR3 totals 15 residues. The CDR3 protein is CASSKGARSNQPQHF. The CDR3 DNA is TGTGCCAGCAGCAAGGGGGCGCGTAGCAATCAGCCCCAGCATTTT.

The rearrangement uses TRBV30 and TRBJ1-1; TRBD1 aligns across 7 bases. CDR1 is GTSNPN and CDR2 is SVGIG in the germline V gene (reference sequence). Trimming removed 5 bases from V and 5 bases from J; junction bases left unmatched: 5. This CDR3 has 12 residues. The chain's CDR3 is CAWGGQRTEAFF. The CDR3 nucleotides are TGTGCCTGGGGGGGACAGAGGACTGAAGCTTTCTTT.

The V call is TRBV11-2, the J call TRBJ1-1; 9 bases map to TRBD1. The CDR3 contains 15 residues. Germline CDR1 reads SGHAT; CDR2 reads FQNNGV. The J segment lost 1 base and the V segment lost 5 bases, leaving 5 bases of the junction unmatched. The CDR3 reads CASSIPTGGNTEAFF. The CDR3 nucleotides are TGTGCCAGCAGCATCCCGACAGGGGGGAACACTGAAGCTTTCTTT. The variable domain in full, completed from reference TRBV11-2 and TRBJ1-1, reads EAGVAQSPRYKIIEKRQSVAFWCNPISGHATLYWYQQILGQGPKLLIQFQNNGVVDDSQLPKDRFSAERLKGVDSTLKIQPAKLEDSAVYLCASSIPTGGNTEAFFGQGTRLTVV.

This clone was seen a single time. The rearrangement links TRBV19 to TRBJ1-1, with D perhaps matching TRBD1 (6 bases). V lost 6 bases and J 1 base, leaving 15 bases between the germline ends. The CDR3 has 15 amino acids. Germline CDR1 is LNHDA and CDR2 is SQIVND (reference sequence). The CDR3 coding sequence is TGTGCCAGTAGACCCTCGACAGGAGCGAACACTGAAGCTTTCTTT. Translated, it gives CASRPSTGANTEAFF.

The gene calls are TRBV19 and TRBJ2-6; D may be TRBD2 (7 bases). Germline CDR1 LNHDA, CDR2 SQIVND (reference sequence). CDR3 size: 15 residues. V was pared by 3 bases and J by 4 bases, with 10 bases between. DNA of the CDR3: TGTGCCAGTAGTATCGGGGGGCTCGGGGCCAACGTCCTGACTTTC. Its translation: CASSIGGLGANVLTF.

The chain joins TRBV15 to TRBJ1-5; 7 bases match TRBD1. The germline V gene has CDR1 LNHNV and CDR2 YYDKDF (reference sequence). With 4 bases clipped from V and 4 bases from J, the junction kept 16 bases outside the gene matches. The CDR3 extends over 18 amino acids. The chain's CDR3 is CATSNWVTDRVGNQPQHF. DNA of the CDR3: TGTGCCACCAGCAACTGGGTAACCGACAGGGTTGGAAATCAGCCCCAGCATTTT.

The V call is TRBV7-9, the J call TRBJ1-1, with a tentative D call TRBD1 (5 bases). Germline V lookup: CDR1 SEHNR, CDR2 FQNEAQ (reference sequence). The CDR3 contains 11 residues. The V end lost 5 bases, the J end lost 7 bases, and 8 bases lay between the germline ends. The CDR3, as DNA: TGTGCCAGCAGCCCCGGACATGAAGCTTTCTTT. It yields the protein CASSPGHEAFF. The full variable domain, its missing parts supplied by reference TRBV7-9 and TRBJ1-1, is DTGVSQNPRHKITKRGQNVTFRCDPISEHNRLYWYRQTLGQGPEFLTYFQNEAQLEKSRLLSDRFSAERPKGSFSTLEIQRTEQGDSAMYLCASSPGHEAFFGQGTRLTVV.

The chain uses TRBV7-8 and TRBJ1-2, with D tentatively TRBD1 (5 bases). Trimming cost V 5 bases and J 2 bases, with 9 bases left between them. The CDR3 totals 13 residues. In germline, CDR1 is SGHVS, CDR2 FQNEAQ. The CDR3 DNA reads TGTGCCAGCAGCCCTACAGGCAACTATGGCTACACCTTC. It is translated as CASSPTGNYGYTF.

V is TRBV30 and J is TRBJ2-7; 8 bases agree with TRBD1. The length of the CDR3 is 16 residues. Germline CDR1 GTSNPN, CDR2 SVGIG (reference sequence). V gave up 3 bases and J gave up 3 bases; unmatched junction bases: 13. CDR3 sequence (DNA): TGTGCCTGGAGCTCGCCGGGACAGGACCTTTTCTACGAGCAGTACTTC. This sequence encodes CAWSSPGQDLFYEQYF.

The V and J genes are TRBV30 and TRBJ1-4, with 9 bases identical to TRBD1. Looked up from germline, CDR1 is GTSNPN and CDR2 is SVGIG (reference sequence). CDR3 size: 15 residues. J lost 5 bases, V lost 4 bases, and 8 bases had no gene match. The CDR3 reads CAWKELDRGNEKLFF. In DNA form, the CDR3 reads TGTGCCTGGAAAGAGTTGGACAGGGGAAATGAAAAACTGTTTTTT. Full variable domain (outside the CDR3, taken from reference TRBV30 and TRBJ1-4): SQTIHQWPATLVQPVGSPLSLECTVEGTSNPNLYWYRQAAGRGLQLLFYSVGIGQISSEVPQNLSASRPQDRQFILSSKKLLLSDSGFYLCAWKELDRGNEKLFFGSGTQLSVL.

The V call is TRBV6-2 or TRBV6-3, the J call TRBJ2-3; 8 positions match TRBD2. CDR1 is MNHEY and CDR2 is SVGEGT in the germline V gene. The CDR3 is 15 residues long. V gave up 5 bases and J gave up 0 bases; unmatched junction bases: 4. The CDR3 here is CASSARLASTDTQYF. CDR3 sequence (DNA): TGTGCCAGCAGTGCACGACTAGCGAGCACAGATACGCAGTATTTT.

The rearrangement joins TRBV30 to TRBJ2-1, with 13 nucleotides matching TRBD2. Germline CDR1 and CDR2: GTSNPN and SVGIG (reference sequence). The CDR3 covers 14 residues. Losses at the gene ends were 3 bases for V and 6 bases for J; bases not matched to a gene: 2. This chain's CDR3 is CAWRGLAGVNEQFF. DNA for the CDR3: TGTGCCTGGAGAGGACTAGCGGGAGTCAATGAGCAGTTCTTC.

V gene TRBV7-9 combines with J gene TRBJ2-5; 7 positions match TRBD1. This CDR3 contains 14 residues. Per germline, CDR1 SEHNR and CDR2 FQNEAQ (reference sequence). After removal of 5 bases from V and 4 bases from J, the junction contained 7 bases not matched to a gene. The CDR3 nucleotides read TGTGCCAGCAGCGAATCAGGGGGTTCAGAGACCCAGTACTTC. Protein product: CASSESGGSETQYF.

This clone appeared a few times. J is TRBJ1-1 and V is TRBV6-5; no clear D. The V end was cut by 7 bases, the J end by 1 base, with 10 bases between. The CDR3 has 13 amino acids. CDR1 and CDR2 from the germline V gene are MNHEY and SVGAGI. This CDR3 is CASTKRQNTEAFF. The CDR3 DNA reads as TGTGCCAGCACCAAGAGGCAGAACACTGAAGCTTTCTTT.

The CDR3 nucleotides read TGTGCCATCAGTGAGGGCAGGGGGGACTCCTACGAGCAGTACTTC. This sequence encodes CAISEGRGDSYEQYF. The chain links TRBV10-3 to TRBJ2-7, with D possibly matching TRBD1 (7 bases). CDR3 size: 15 residues. Germline CDR1 is ENHRY and CDR2 is SYGVKD. The germline V and J ends were trimmed by 2 bases and 0 bases, with 11 bases remaining between them.

The chain links TRBV18 to TRBJ2-7; D unresolved. From germline, CDR1 is KGHSH and CDR2 LQKENI. V lost 2 bases and J 2 bases, leaving 4 bases between the germline ends. The CDR3 runs 12 residues. This CDR3 is CASSPGPYEQYF. The CDR3 region has the DNA TGTGCCAGCTCACCAGGGCCCTACGAGCAGTACTTC.

The chain couples TRBV9 to TRBJ2-1; 9 bases agree with TRBD2. The CDR3 is made up of 15 amino acids. J gave up 7 bases and V 2 bases, and 7 bases lay outside the gene matches. Germline V lookup: CDR1 SGDLS, CDR2 YYNGEE. CDR3 loop: CASSVSGRVLNEQFF. DNA of the CDR3: TGTGCCAGCAGCGTTAGCGGGAGAGTTTTAAATGAGCAGTTCTTC.